This T cell receptor (beta chain) was sequenced in a study of T cell responses to AZD1222 COVID-19 vaccine. Profiled with immunoSEQ multiplex PCR; TCRdb holds only in-frame clones, not every one. The table includes under 150,000 clones, 88% detected once. Only one count was recorded for this clone. The target antigen is unknown. Broader study findings: The sample set comprised mostly white British donors with more females, and clonal diversity was possibly underestimated. Increased Spike-specific TCR breadth and depth were observed after two AZD1222 doses.

With 5 bases removed from V and 7 bases from J, the gap between germline ends came to 18 bases. Germline CDR1 is SGHTA and CDR2 is FQGNSA. The CDR3 extends over 15 amino acids. The gene calls are TRBV7-2 and TRBJ1-3; no clear D gene. The input for sequencing was peripheral blood, taken on day 0 of AZD1222 vaccination. The receptor was isolated from an adult in good health. CDR3 sequence reads: CASSDWASSGNTIYF. The DNA of the CDR3 is TGTGCCAGCAGCGATTGGGCCTCAAGTGGGAACACCATATATTTT.